Sequencing of this T cell receptor (beta chain) was carried out in a study of OX40 agonist ivuxolimab in advanced cancers. Study-wide background: The dose of intravenous ivuxolimab that patients received every 2 weeks ranged from 0.01 to 10 mg/kg. Anti-PD-1, anti-PD-L1 or anti-CTLA-4 therapy given earlier was allowed, and 40% had some.

TCRdb's copy holds only in-frame clones and misses some; the assay was immunoSEQ multiplex PCR. In the table there are some 42,000 clones, around 83% of which are singletons. General study results and limits: Expanded peripheral T cell antigen specificity was not determined.

Trimming removed 2 bases from V and 6 bases from J; junction bases left unmatched: 6. Looked up from germline, CDR1 is MGHRA and CDR2 is YSYEKL. The CDR3 sequence is 16 residues long. Concerning this clone: Antigen: not known.

The origin of this receptor is an adult with an advanced solid tumor such as melanoma, head and neck, liver or kidney cancer. Sequencing used CD4+ or CD8+ T cells sorted from blood, obtained in a trial of the OX40 agonist ivuxolimab. The genes are TRBV4-1 and TRBJ2-1; 11 bases match TRBD1. The CDR3 protein is CASSQPGQGVVNEQFF. CDR3 nucleotide sequence: TGCGCCAGCAGCCAACCGGGACAGGGGGTAGTCAATGAGCAGTTCTTC.